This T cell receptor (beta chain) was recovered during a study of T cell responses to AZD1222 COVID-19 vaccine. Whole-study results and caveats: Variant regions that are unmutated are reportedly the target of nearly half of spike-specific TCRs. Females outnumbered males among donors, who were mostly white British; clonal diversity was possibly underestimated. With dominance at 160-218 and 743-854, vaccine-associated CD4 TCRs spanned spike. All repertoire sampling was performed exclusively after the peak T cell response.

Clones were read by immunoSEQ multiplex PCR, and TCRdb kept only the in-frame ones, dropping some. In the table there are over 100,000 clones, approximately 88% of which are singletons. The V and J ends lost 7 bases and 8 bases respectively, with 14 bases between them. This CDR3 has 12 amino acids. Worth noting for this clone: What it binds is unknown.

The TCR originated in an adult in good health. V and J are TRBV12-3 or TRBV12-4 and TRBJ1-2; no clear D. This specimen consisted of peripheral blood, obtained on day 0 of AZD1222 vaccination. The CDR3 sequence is CASTAARSGYTF. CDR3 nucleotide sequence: TGTGCCAGCACGGCAGCGCGGAGCGGCTACACCTTC.